This note documents a single T cell receptor beta chain sequence. This record belongs to a study of blood T cell repertoires in COVID-19. Generated by immunoSEQ multiplex PCR, the TCRdb table keeps only in-frame clones and is missing some. The table lists nearly 350,000 clones, about 90% of them singletons. CDR3 length: 16 amino acids. CDR1 and CDR2 from the germline V gene are MNHEY and SMNVEV (reference sequence). With 4 bases removed from V and 0 bases from J, the gap between germline ends came to 14 bases. Resolution of symptoms, clearance, or two negative PCRs was present in recovered Cohort 3 donors.

This clonotype originated in a woman younger than 45 who had recovered from COVID-19. The sample taken for sequencing was PBMCs or T cells enriched from blood (not recorded which). This chain joins TRBV27 and TRBJ2-3; D might be TRBD1 (5 bases). The CDR3 protein is CASSSWGRSSTDTQYF. The CDR3, as DNA: TGTGCCAGCAGTTCTTGGGGCCGTTCTAGCACAGATACGCAGTATTTT.